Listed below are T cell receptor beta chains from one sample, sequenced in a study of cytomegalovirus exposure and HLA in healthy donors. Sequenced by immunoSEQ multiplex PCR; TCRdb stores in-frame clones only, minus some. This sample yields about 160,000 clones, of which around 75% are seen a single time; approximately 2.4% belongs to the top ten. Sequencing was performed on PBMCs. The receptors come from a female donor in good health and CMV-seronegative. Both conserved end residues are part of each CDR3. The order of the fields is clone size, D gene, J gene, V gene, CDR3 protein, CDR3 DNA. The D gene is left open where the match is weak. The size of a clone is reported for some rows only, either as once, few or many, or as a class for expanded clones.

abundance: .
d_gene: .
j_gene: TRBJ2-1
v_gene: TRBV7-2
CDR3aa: CASSLPGKGNEQFF
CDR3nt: TGTGCCAGCAGCTTACCAGGGAAAGGCAATGAGCAGTTCTTC

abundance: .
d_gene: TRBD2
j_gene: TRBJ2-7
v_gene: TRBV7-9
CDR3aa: CASSLKTSGTYEQYF
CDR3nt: TGTGCCAGCAGCTTAAAAACTAGCGGGACGTACGAGCAGTACTTC

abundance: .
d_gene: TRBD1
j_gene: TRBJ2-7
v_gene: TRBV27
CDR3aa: CASSAGTGIYEQYF
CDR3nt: TGTGCCAGCAGCGCCGGGACAGGGATTTACGAGCAGTACTTC

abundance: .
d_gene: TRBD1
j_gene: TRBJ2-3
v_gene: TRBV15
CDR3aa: CATSARDRVGTDTQYF
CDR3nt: TGTGCCACCAGCGCCCGGGACAGGGTAGGCACAGATACGCAGTATTTT

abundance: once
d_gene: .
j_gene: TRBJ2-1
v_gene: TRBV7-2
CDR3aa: CASSLGARNQFF
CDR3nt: TGTGCCAGCAGCTTAGGGGCCCGCAACCAGTTCTTC

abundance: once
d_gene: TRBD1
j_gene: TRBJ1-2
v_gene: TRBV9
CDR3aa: CASSPTTGSPYGYTF
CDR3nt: TGTGCCAGCAGCCCAACGACAGGGTCCCCCTATGGCTACACCTTC

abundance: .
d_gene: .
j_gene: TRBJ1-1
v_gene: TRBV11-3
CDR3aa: CASSFQGNTEAFF
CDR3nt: TGTGCCAGCAGCTTTCAGGGGAACACTGAAGCTTTCTTT

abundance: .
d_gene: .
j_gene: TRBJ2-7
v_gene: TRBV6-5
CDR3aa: CASNPGDSPTYEQYF
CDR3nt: TGTGCCAGCAATCCGGGGGACAGCCCAACCTACGAGCAGTACTTC

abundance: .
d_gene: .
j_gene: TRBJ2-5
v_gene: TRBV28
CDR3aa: CASLSGREGEETQYF
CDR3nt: TGTGCCAGCTTATCGGGCAGGGAGGGGGAGGAGACCCAGTACTTC

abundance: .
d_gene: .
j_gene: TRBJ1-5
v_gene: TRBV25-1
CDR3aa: CASSEGGSNQPQHF
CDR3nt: TGTGCCAGCAGTGAAGGAGGTAGCAATCAGCCCCAGCATTTT

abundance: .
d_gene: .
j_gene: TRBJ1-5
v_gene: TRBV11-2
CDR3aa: CASSLSPSNQPQHF
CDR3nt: TGTGCCAGCAGCCTTAGCCCTAGCAATCAGCCCCAGCATTTT

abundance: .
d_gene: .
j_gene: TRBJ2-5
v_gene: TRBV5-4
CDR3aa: CASSLDGVGTQYF
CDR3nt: TGTGCCAGCAGCTTGGACGGGGTGGGGACCCAGTACTTC

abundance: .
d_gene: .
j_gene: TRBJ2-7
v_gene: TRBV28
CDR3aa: CASSLGGGLSEQYF
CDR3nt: TGTGCCAGCAGTTTGGGGGGGGGCCTCTCCGAGCAGTACTTC

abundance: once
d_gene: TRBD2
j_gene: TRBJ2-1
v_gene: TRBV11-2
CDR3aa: CASSLASGVGNEQFF
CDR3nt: TGTGCCAGCAGCTTAGCTAGCGGGGTGGGGAATGAGCAGTTCTTC

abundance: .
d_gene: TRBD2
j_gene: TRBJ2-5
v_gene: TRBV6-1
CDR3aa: CASSDGTRETQYF
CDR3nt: TGTGCCAGCAGTGACGGGACTAGGGAGACCCAGTACTTC